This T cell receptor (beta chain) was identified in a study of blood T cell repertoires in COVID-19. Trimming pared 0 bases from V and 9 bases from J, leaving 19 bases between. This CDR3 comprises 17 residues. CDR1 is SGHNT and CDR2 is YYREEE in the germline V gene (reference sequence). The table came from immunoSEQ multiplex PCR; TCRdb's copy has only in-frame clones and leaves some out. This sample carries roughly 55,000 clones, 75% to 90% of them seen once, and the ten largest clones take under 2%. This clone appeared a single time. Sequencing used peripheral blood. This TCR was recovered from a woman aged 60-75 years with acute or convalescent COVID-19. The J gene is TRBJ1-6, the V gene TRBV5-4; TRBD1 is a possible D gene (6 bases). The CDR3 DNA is TGTGCCAGCAGCTTGGGTGGCGTGACAGGCCGATTTTCACCCCTCCACTTT. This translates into CASSLGGVTGRFSPLHF.